In its sample, the clone carrying this T cell receptor beta chain was seen many times. The data stem from a study of regulatory T cells in long-lasting Graves disease. Time point: newly diagnosed GD, antithyroid drugs for less than 3 months. After RNA was extracted from PBMCs, the TCR library was made from it. TCR beta libraries were built with iRepertoire HTBI primers and Arm-PCR of CDR3 regions. TCRdb analysed the multiplex PCR reads with MiXCR anew, one entry per CDR3 protein. The sample lists about 520,000 distinct CDR3 sequences; approximately 12% were seen once. The germline gives CDR1 MNHEY, CDR2 SMNVEV (reference sequence). The CDR3 runs to 15 residues. V dropped 4 bases and J dropped 10 bases, with 22 bases sitting between them. These data also featured in a second study, about T cells in Graves' hyperthyroidism and ophthalmopathy. That work contributes: Expanded thyroid clonotypes (above 0.001) were mostly also found in blood.

Sequenced material: peripheral blood mononuclear cells (PBMCs), taken at new diagnosis, from a patient treated with antithyroid drugs. This clonotype was obtained from a woman in her twenties or thirties with Graves disease. This sequence joins TRBV27 and TRBJ1-1; the D gene is possibly TRBD1 (5 bases). The CDR3 DNA is TGTGCCAGCAGTTCCCTCTGGGGCAGTCGATCCCTAGCTTTCTTT. It yields the protein CASSSLWGSRSLAFF.